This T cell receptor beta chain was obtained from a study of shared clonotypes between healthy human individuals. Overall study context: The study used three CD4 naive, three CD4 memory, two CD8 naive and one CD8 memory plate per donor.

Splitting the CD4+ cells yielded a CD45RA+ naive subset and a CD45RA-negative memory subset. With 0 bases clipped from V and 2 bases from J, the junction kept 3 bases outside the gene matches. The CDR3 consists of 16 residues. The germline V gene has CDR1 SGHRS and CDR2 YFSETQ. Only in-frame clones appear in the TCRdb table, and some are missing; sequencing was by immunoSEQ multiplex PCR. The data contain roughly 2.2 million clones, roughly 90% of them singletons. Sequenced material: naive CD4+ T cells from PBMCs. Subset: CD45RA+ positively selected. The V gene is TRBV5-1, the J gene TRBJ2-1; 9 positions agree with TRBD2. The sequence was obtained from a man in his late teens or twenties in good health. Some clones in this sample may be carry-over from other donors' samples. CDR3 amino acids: CASSLVSSGTYNEQFF. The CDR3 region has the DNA TGCGCCAGCAGCTTGGTGTCTAGCGGGACCTACAATGAGCAGTTCTTC.